These 15 T cell receptor beta chains came from one sample sequenced in a study of blood T cell repertoires in COVID-19. Clones were sequenced by immunoSEQ multiplex PCR, and TCRdb holds only the in-frame ones, with some missing. Among about 70,000 clones listed, 85% to 90% were seen once. Sequenced sample: peripheral blood. The origin of the receptors is a man between 45 and 60 years old with active COVID-19.

The rearrangement links TRBV18 to TRBJ2-3; D not certain. The germline V gene has CDR1 KGHSH and CDR2 LQKENI. The length of the CDR3 is 13 residues. Trimming removed 5 bases at V and 8 bases at J, with 14 bases between. CDR3 region: CASSGSRPGTQYF. The CDR3 DNA reads as TGTGCCAGCTCAGGCTCCCGCCCAGGTACGCAGTATTTT.

The chain links TRBV5-5 to TRBJ2-3; tentatively, D is TRBD1 (5 bases). The CDR3 spans 13 residues. The V end was cut by 3 bases, the J end by 4 bases, with 9 bases between. Germline V gives CDR1 SGHKS, CDR2 YYEKEE (reference sequence). DNA for the CDR3: TGTGCCAGCAGCTCAGGGCTCCCAGATACGCAGTATTTT. It specifies CASSSGLPDTQYF.

The J gene is TRBJ1-1, the V gene TRBV4-3, with D uncertain. The germline V gene encodes CDR1 LGHNA and CDR2 YSLEER. The CDR3 is 15 amino acids. Trimming took 0 bases from V and 6 from J, leaving 14 bases between them. The CDR3: CASSQDRGGGAEAFF. The CDR3 bases are TGCGCCAGCAGCCAAGATCGGGGAGGTGGGGCTGAAGCTTTCTTT.

V usage is TRBV2 and J usage is TRBJ1-5; weak D call: TRBD1 (5 bases). Germline CDR1 and CDR2: SNHLY and FYNNEI. Trimming stripped 4 bases from V and 8 bases from J, with 9 bases between. The CDR3 is 12 amino acids. The CDR3 protein is CASSVWGEPQHF. The CDR3 DNA reads TGTGCCAGCAGTGTTTGGGGGGAGCCCCAGCATTTT.

This clone has a single count. This chain connects TRBV5-4 to TRBJ2-5; D unclear. CDR1 SGHNT and CDR2 YYREEE come from the germline V gene (reference sequence). Deletions cut 5 bases from V and 7 bases from J, with 15 bases between. The CDR3 spans 13 residues. CDR3 residues: CASSALLERTQYF. CDR3 sequence (DNA): TGTGCCAGCAGTGCCCTGTTGGAGCGGACCCAGTACTTC.

This chain connects TRBV6-6 to TRBJ1-2; D is possibly TRBD1 (6 bases). The CDR3 spans 15 residues. Germline V lookup: CDR1 MNHNY, CDR2 SVGAGI (reference sequence). V was pared by 4 bases and J by 3 bases, with 15 bases between. The CDR3 protein is CASSFWTEGDYGYTF. CDR3 DNA: TGTGCCAGCAGTTTTTGGACCGAGGGGGACTATGGCTACACCTTC.

This rearrangement joins TRBV6-6 to TRBJ1-3; D possibly corresponds to TRBD1 (5 bases). This CDR3 has 14 amino acids. Germline V gene sequence: CDR1 MNHNY, CDR2 SVGAGI (reference sequence). Trimming shortened V by 6 bases and J by 2 bases, and 11 bases separated the two germline ends. The CDR3, as DNA: TGTGCCAGCAGACCGACAGCCACTGGAAACACCATATATTTT. It yields the protein CASRPTATGNTIYF.

This chain connects TRBV18 to TRBJ2-2, with a weak D call TRBD1 (5 bases). The CDR3 spans 15 residues. Deletions cut 2 bases from V and 1 base from J, with 8 bases between. Germline V gene sequence: CDR1 KGHSH, CDR2 LQKENI. CDR3 region: CASSPNDRNTGELFF. CDR3 coding DNA: TGTGCCAGCTCACCAAATGACAGGAACACCGGGGAGCTGTTTTTT.

V is TRBV6-5 and J is TRBJ1-2, with a tentative D call TRBD1 (6 bases). The CDR3 sequence is 12 residues long. Germline values: CDR1 MNHEY, CDR2 SVGAGI. V was trimmed by 7 bases and J by 5 bases, leaving 11 bases between them. CDR3 loop: CASTQQGYGYTF. DNA for the CDR3: TGTGCCAGCACCCAACAGGGATATGGCTACACCTTC.

The chain employs TRBV2 and TRBJ1-2; no reliable D call. CDR1 and CDR2 (germline): SNHLY, FYNNEI. The CDR3 is made up of 13 amino acids. The V and J ends lost 8 bases and 3 bases respectively, with 13 bases between them. The CDR3 nucleotides read TGTGCCAGCGCCGCGGAGCTGGACTATGGCTACACCTTC. Translation gives CASAAELDYGYTF.

The chain links TRBV9 to TRBJ2-5, with TRBD2 identical over 7 bases. The CDR3 runs 14 residues. Germline CDR1 is SGDLS and CDR2 is YYNGEE. The trim removed 6 bases at V and 1 base at J, leaving 6 bases unmatched. The chain's CDR3 is CASTAGDLQETQYF. The CDR3 region has the DNA TGTGCCAGCACGGCGGGGGACCTCCAAGAGACCCAGTACTTC. The full variable domain, in which reference TRBV9 and TRBJ2-5 provide the parts outside the CDR3, is DSGVTQTPKHLITATGQRVTLRCSPRSGDLSVYWYQQSLDQGLQFLIQYYNGEERAKGNILERFSAQQFPDLHSELNLSSLELGDSALYFCASTAGDLQETQYFGPGTRLLVL.

This clone appeared a single time. The chain is built from TRBV6-2 or TRBV6-3 and TRBJ2-1; maybe TRBD1 (6 bases). The V gene's germline CDR1 is MNHEY and CDR2 SVGEGT. The CDR3 totals 17 residues. Trimming stripped 2 bases from V and 4 bases from J, with 18 bases between. The CDR3 reads CASSYPTGQAWYNEQFF. The CDR3, as DNA: TGTGCCAGCAGTTACCCTACAGGGCAGGCGTGGTACAATGAGCAGTTCTTC.

The count of this clone is one. The genes are TRBV3-1 (or the pseudogene TRBV3-2) and TRBJ2-7, with 8 positions matching TRBD1. Germline trimming cut 0 bases from V and 3 bases from J; bases unmatched to any gene: 13. The CDR3 has 18 residues. The germline V gene has CDR1 LGHDT and CDR2 YNNKEL (reference sequence). CDR3 region: CASSQDRPSGGRGYEQYF. The CDR3 DNA sequence: TGTGCCAGCAGCCAAGACCGGCCTTCAGGGGGCAGGGGCTACGAGCAGTACTTC.

V usage is TRBV6-5 and J usage is TRBJ1-5, with 8 positions matching TRBD1. Germline V gene data show CDR1 as MNHEY and CDR2 as SVGAGI. The CDR3 has 15 amino acids. The trim removed 6 bases at V and 5 bases at J, leaving 9 bases unmatched. The CDR3 loop reads CASRLRDRRDQPQHF. The CDR3 DNA reads TGTGCCAGCAGACTTAGGGACAGGAGGGATCAGCCCCAGCATTTT.

V usage is TRBV12-3 or TRBV12-4 and J usage is TRBJ2-1; unclear D gene. V lost 7 bases to trimming and J lost 4 bases, with 11 bases between them. This CDR3 region has 13 residues. CDR3 in amino acids: CASTGHVYNEQFF. The CDR3 nucleotides are TGTGCCAGCACAGGCCACGTATACAATGAGCAGTTCTTC.